This T cell receptor (beta chain) was identified during a study of shared clonotypes between healthy human individuals. Study details: Researchers assigned three CD4 naive, three CD4 memory, two CD8 naive and one CD8 memory plate to each donor.

Study findings and constraints: Represented genetic and exposure-history diversity was restricted by having few donors.

Here immunoSEQ multiplex PCR was the method, and the copy in TCRdb shows in-frame clones only, minus some. The table includes hundreds of thousands of clones, less than 80% detected once. Germline lookup yields CDR1 SGHKS and CDR2 YYEKEE (reference sequence). The V segment lost 0 bases and the J segment 5 bases; nucleotides outside the gene matches: 7. This CDR3 is 16 amino acids long. In the CD4+ fraction, cells were divided into CD45RA+ naive and CD45RA-negative memory subsets. In regard to this clone: As yet, its antigen is unknown.

The source of this sequence is a woman under 40 in good health. The source material was memory CD4+ T cells sorted from blood. Subset indicated: CD45RA-negative fraction. This chain links TRBV5-5 with TRBJ1-5; TRBD1 matches 8 bases. CDR3 nucleotides: TGTGCCAGCAGCTTGGCCGGGGCCAGGGGGCATCAGCCCCAGCATTTT. It is translated as CASSLAGARGHQPQHF.